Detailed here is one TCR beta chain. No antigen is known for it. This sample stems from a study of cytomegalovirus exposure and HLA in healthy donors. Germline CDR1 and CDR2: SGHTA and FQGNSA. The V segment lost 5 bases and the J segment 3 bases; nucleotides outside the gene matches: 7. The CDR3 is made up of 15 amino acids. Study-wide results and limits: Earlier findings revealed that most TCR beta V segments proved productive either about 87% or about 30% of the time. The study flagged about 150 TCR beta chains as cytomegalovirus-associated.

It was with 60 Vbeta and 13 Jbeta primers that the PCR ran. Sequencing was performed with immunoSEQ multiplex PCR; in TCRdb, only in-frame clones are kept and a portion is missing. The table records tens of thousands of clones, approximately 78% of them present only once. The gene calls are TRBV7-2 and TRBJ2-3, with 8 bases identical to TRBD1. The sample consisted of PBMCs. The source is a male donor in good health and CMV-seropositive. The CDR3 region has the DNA TGTGCCAGCAGCATCGACAGGGGTTCTACAGATACGCAGTATTTT. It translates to CASSIDRGSTDTQYF.